This T cell receptor beta chain was recovered during a study of T cell clones after liver transplantation. As for the study in general: Samples came from ITN030ST, which attempted immunosuppression withdrawal within 2 years of liver transplantation. Blood was drawn pre-transplant, before withdrawal, and after full or failed withdrawal.

In regard to this clone: What it binds is not known.

TCRdb's copy holds only in-frame clones and misses some; the assay was immunoSEQ multiplex PCR. The data show tens of thousands of clones, about four fifths seen once. Per germline, CDR1 SGHVS and CDR2 FNYEAQ. The trim removed 7 bases at V and 5 bases at J, leaving 7 bases unmatched. The CDR3 covers 14 residues. Study-wide results and caveats: Small, mixed patient groups and varying post-transplant times limit these conclusions. Compared with third party-reactive sequences, donor-reactive ones declined more, independent of withdrawal success.

This receptor was obtained from a human patient who received a liver transplant. T cells may partly derive from the graft donor. The chain carries TRBV7-6 and TRBJ2-1; 8 nucleotides agree with TRBD2. The sequencing used CD4+ T cells from blood, collected 12 months after liver transplant. DNA of the CDR3: TGTGCCAGCATCCCGGGACTAGAAAACAATGAGCAGTTCTTC. It encodes CASIPGLENNEQFF.